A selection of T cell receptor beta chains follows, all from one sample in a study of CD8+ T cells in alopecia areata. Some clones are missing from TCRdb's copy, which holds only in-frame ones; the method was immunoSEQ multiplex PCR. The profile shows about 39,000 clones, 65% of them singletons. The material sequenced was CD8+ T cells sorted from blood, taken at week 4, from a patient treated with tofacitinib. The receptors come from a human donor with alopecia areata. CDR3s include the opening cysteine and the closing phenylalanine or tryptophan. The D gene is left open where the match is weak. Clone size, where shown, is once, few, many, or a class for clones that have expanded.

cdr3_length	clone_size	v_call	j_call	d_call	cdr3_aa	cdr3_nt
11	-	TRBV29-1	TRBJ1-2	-	CSVGISYGYTF	TGCAGCGTTGGGATTTCCTATGGCTACACCTTC
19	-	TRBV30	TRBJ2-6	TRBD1	CAWSVKDRQYNPGANVLTF	TGTGCCTGGAGTGTAAAGGACAGGCAGTATAACCCTGGGGCCAACGTCCTGACTTTC
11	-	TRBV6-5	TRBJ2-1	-	CASSHNNEQFF	TGTGCCAGCAGCCACAACAATGAGCAGTTCTTC
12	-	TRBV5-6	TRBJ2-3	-	CASRLNTDTQYF	TGTGCCAGCAGACTAAACACAGATACGCAGTATTTT
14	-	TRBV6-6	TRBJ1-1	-	CASIKTGRTYEAFF	TGTGCCAGCATCAAGACAGGACGGACCTATGAAGCTTTCTTT
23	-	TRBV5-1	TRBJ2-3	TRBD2	CASSFRDSVRLTSGGSSTDTQYF	TGCGCCAGCAGTTTCCGGGACAGTGTTCGTCTGACTAGCGGGGGATCTAGCACAGATACGCAGTATTTT
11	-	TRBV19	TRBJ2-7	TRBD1	CASGTAPEQYF	TGTGCCAGTGGGACAGCTCCCGAGCAGTACTTC
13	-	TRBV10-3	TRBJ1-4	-	CAISELTAEKLFF	TGTGCCATCAGTGAATTGACAGCAGAAAAACTGTTTTTT
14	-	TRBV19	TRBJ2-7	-	CASSITGGSDEQYF	TGTGCCAGTAGTATCACCGGGGGCTCTGACGAGCAGTACTTC
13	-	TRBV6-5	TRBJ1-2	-	CASRTGAPGGYTF	TGTGCCAGCAGGACCGGGGCCCCGGGAGGCTACACCTTC
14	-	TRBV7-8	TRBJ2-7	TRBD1	CASSLGTGVGEQYF	TGTGCCAGCAGCTTGGGGACAGGGGTTGGCGAGCAGTACTTC
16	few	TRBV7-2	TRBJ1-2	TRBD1	CASSLAGTGQGRGYTF	TGTGCCAGCAGCTTAGCGGGGACTGGACAGGGTCGAGGCTACACCTTC
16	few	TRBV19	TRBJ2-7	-	CASSLGDGISSYEQYF	TGTGCCAGTAGTCTAGGGGACGGAATCAGCTCCTACGAGCAGTACTTC
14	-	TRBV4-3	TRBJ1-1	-	CASSQGGSNTEAFF	TGCGCCAGCAGCCAAGGAGGGTCGAACACTGAAGCTTTCTTT
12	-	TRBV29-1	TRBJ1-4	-	CSVDPGQEKLFF	TGCAGCGTAGACCCGGGACAAGAAAAACTGTTTTTT
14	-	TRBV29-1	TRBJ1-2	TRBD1	CSAGGQGEDYGYTF	TGCAGCGCTGGGGGACAGGGGGAGGACTATGGCTACACCTTC
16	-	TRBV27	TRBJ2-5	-	CASSSPRQGAQETQYF	TGTGCCAGCAGTTCCCCCCGCCAGGGAGCCCAAGAGACCCAGTACTTC
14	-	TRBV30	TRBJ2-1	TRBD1	CAWTAGQGVHEQFF	TGTGCCTGGACGGCGGGACAGGGGGTACATGAGCAGTTCTTC
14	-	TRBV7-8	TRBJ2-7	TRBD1	CASSELGQGREQYF	TGTGCCAGCAGCGAACTAGGACAGGGACGAGAGCAGTACTTC
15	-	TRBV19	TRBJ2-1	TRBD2	CASSISGGAYNEQFF	TGTGCCAGTAGTATATCCGGGGGGGCGTACAATGAGCAGTTCTTC
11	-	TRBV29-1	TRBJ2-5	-	CSVEDRETQYF	TGCAGCGTTGAAGATCGGGAGACCCAGTACTTC
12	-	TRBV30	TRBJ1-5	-	CAWTHGNQPQHF	TGTGCCTGGACCCACGGCAATCAGCCCCAGCATTTT
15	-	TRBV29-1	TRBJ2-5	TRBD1	CSGNGRDRSQETQYF	TGCAGCGGTAATGGCCGGGACAGGAGCCAAGAGACCCAGTACTTC
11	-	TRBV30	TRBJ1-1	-	CAWSKRTEAFF	TGTGCCTGGAGTAAGCGAACTGAAGCTTTCTTT